The next 4 T cell receptor beta chains were all read from a single sample in a study of T cells in Graves' hyperthyroidism and ophthalmopathy. TCR beta CDR3 sequences were amplified from RNA transcripts. The study used the HTBI primer set for a first-round RT-PCR of the TCR CDR3. TCRdb processed the multiplex PCR reads anew with MiXCR; each CDR3 protein has one entry. This table has under 350,000 distinct CDR3 sequences, 17% appearing once. Sequencing was performed on blood. These receptors came from a woman aged 60-75 years with Graves' ophthalmopathy.

This clonotype was observed at least ten times. This chain uses TRBV5-1 with TRBJ2-7; D possibly uses TRBD1 or TRBD2 (6 bases each). This CDR3 is built from 15 residues. CDR1 is SGHRS, CDR2 YFSETQ, per germline. The germline V and J ends were trimmed by 0 bases and 5 bases, with 15 bases remaining between them. The CDR3 DNA reads as TGCGCCAGCAGCTTGGATGGGGGGCGCTGGGACGAGCAGTACTTC. Translation gives CASSLDGGRWDEQYF.

On this clonotype itself: A junction boundary mismatches the germline segment, possibly from a read error. The rearrangement links TRBV11-2 to TRBJ2-1, with 12 bases lining up with TRBD2. The germline V gene has CDR1 SGHAT and CDR2 FQNNGV. CDR3 length equals 17 residues. CDR3 sequence: CASSVDSPGLAGHEQFF. CDR3 DNA sequence: TGTGCCAGCAGCGTAGACAGTCCCGGACTAGCGGGGCATGAGCAGTTCTTC.

This chain joins TRBV11-3 and TRBJ2-1; tentative D call: TRBD1 (5 bases). The length of the CDR3 is 13 residues. Germline V gives CDR1 SGHNT, CDR2 YENEEA. V was cut by 4 bases and J by 9 bases, with 13 bases left in between. Here the CDR3 DNA reads TGTGCCAGCAGCTCCACGGACAACCTTGAGCAGTTCTTC. Translating gives CASSSTDNLEQFF.

The chain uses TRBV9 and TRBJ1-5; D call uncertain. In germline, CDR1 is SGDLS, CDR2 YYNGEE. This CDR3 spans 14 amino acids. With 0 bases removed from V and 5 bases from J, the gap between germline ends came to 9 bases. The CDR3 coding sequence is TGTGCCAGCAGCGTAGGATCGTTCTATCAGCCCCAGCATTTT. Residues: CASSVGSFYQPQHF.